This T cell receptor beta chain was found in a study of cytomegalovirus exposure and HLA in healthy donors. The germline V and J ends were trimmed by 2 bases and 7 bases, with 5 bases remaining between them. This CDR3 has 11 residues. Germline V gene sequence: CDR1 SEHNR, CDR2 FQNEAQ (reference sequence). The study's findings and limits: Most of the CMV-associated TCR beta chains (in a later analysis) appeared to be HLA-restricted.

As concerns this clone: Its antigen is undetermined.

The primer mix had 60 Vbeta and 13 Jbeta primers. The table came from immunoSEQ multiplex PCR; TCRdb's copy has only in-frame clones and leaves some out. The sample includes 120,000 or so clones, roughly 80% seen only once; the top ten take 1%. At sampling all donors were nominally healthy, likely with unrecorded immune exposures. The clonotype comes from a middle-aged man in good health and CMV-seronegative. The sample was PBMCs. The gene calls are TRBV7-9 and TRBJ1-1; D is unresolved. Here the CDR3 reads CASSLLSEAFF. In DNA form, the CDR3 reads TGTGCCAGCAGCTTATTGAGTGAAGCTTTCTTT.